This T cell receptor (beta chain) came from a study of blood T cells in healthy people across ages. For the second PCR, which ran for roughly 7 to 11 cycles, a sample-barcoded 5' primer and a J-beta primer mix were used. Using its own MiXCR run on the 5' RACE reads, TCRdb lists one record per CDR3 protein. The data hold 800,000 to 950,000 distinct CDR3 sequences, with under 50% observed a single time. The J segment lost 2 bases and the V segment lost 6 bases, leaving 9 bases of the junction unmatched. The CDR3 consists of 15 residues. CDR1 and CDR2 (germline): SGDLS, YYNGEE. The specimen was blood. This chain joins TRBV9 and TRBJ2-7; 9 nucleotides match TRBD1. This receptor was identified in a man younger than 45 in good health. CDR3 DNA: TGTGCCAGCACCCCGCTTGGGACAGGGCCCTACGAGCAGTACTTC. Amino acid sequence: CASTPLGTGPYEQYF.